A single sample gave rise to the 15 T cell receptor beta chains below, sequenced in a study of radiotherapy plus CTLA-4 blockade in lung cancer (dated by TCRdb to the late 2010s). Library generation was performed with the immunoSEQ multiplex PCR assay. TCRdb obtained this table from immuneACCESS and retained in-frame rearrangements with V and J assigned. These tables miss some clones; where compared with another copy, unresolved V genes account for less than half of the shortfall, and the remainder is unexplained. The sample table lists 35,000 or so clones, 85% to 90% of them with a count of one. The ten largest clonotypes hold 5% to 6% of the sample. Here the sequenced sample was peripheral blood, taken from a patient treated with radiotherapy plus ipilimumab. The source of these receptors is a human donor with non-small cell lung cancer who had stable disease on radiotherapy plus ipilimumab.

The J gene is TRBJ1-1, the V gene TRBV7-9, with 9 positions matching TRBD1. Looked up from germline, CDR1 is SEHNR and CDR2 is FQNEAQ (reference sequence). V dropped 4 bases and J dropped 1; count of bases not matched to a gene: 7. The CDR3 is 16 residues long. CDR3 nucleotide sequence: TGTGCCAGCAGCTCTACGTCGACAGGGGGGAACACTGAAGCTTTCTTT. It specifies CASSSTSTGGNTEAFF.

The genes are TRBV2 and TRBJ2-1; no clear D. V lost 2 bases and J lost 6, with 8 bases in between. Per germline, CDR1 SNHLY and CDR2 FYNNEI. This CDR3 has 13 amino acids. CDR3 coding DNA: TGTGCCAGCAGTGAAAACAGATTCAATGAGCAGTTCTTC. Translating gives CASSENRFNEQFF.

V and J are TRBV2 and TRBJ1-2, with 8 bases lining up with TRBD1. V lost 4 bases and J lost 3; bases outside the gene matches: 7. From germline, CDR1 is SNHLY and CDR2 FYNNEI. This CDR3 contains 15 residues. Written as DNA, the CDR3 is TGTGCCAGCAGTGGGGGGAGACAGGGGCACTATGGCTACACCTTC. Amino acid sequence: CASSGGRQGHYGYTF. The whole variable domain, remainder taken from reference TRBV2 and TRBJ1-2, is EPEVTQTPSHQVTQMGQEVILRCVPISNHLYFYWYRQILGQKVEFLVSFYNNEISEKSEIFDDQFSVERPDGSNFTLKIRSTKLEDSAMYFCASSGGRQGHYGYTFGSGTRLTVV.

V usage is TRBV9 and J usage is TRBJ2-1; 12 bases line up with TRBD2. Germline V lookup: CDR1 SGDLS, CDR2 YYNGEE. Trimming took 4 bases from V and 1 from J; bases not matched to a gene: 18. This CDR3 has 21 amino acids. Here the CDR3 reads CASSLRTQTSGGRGSYNEQFF. The CDR3 DNA is TGTGCCAGCAGCCTTCGAACCCAGACTAGCGGGGGTCGGGGGTCCTACAATGAGCAGTTCTTC.

The CDR3 sequence: CASSPYREELFF. The CDR3 nucleotides read TGTGCCAGTAGTCCATACAGGGAAGAGCTTTTCTTT. The chain recombines TRBV19 with TRBJ1-1, with D possibly TRBD1 on 6 matching bases. The CDR3 totals 12 residues. Germline V CDR1 and CDR2: LNHDA, SQIVND (reference sequence). Trimming stripped 5 bases from V and 13 bases from J, with 17 bases between.

The chain employs TRBV5-4 and TRBJ2-1; D is possibly TRBD1 (7 bases). Germline values: CDR1 SGHNT, CDR2 YYREEE (reference sequence). The CDR3 has 15 residues. Trimming cost V 2 bases and J 7 bases, with 16 bases left between them. DNA of the CDR3: TGTGCCAGCAGCTTCGAGGAGGGGGCGGGGAATGAGCAGTTCTTC. This sequence encodes CASSFEEGAGNEQFF.

A single count supports this clone. The chain links TRBV7-9 to TRBJ2-7; TRBD2 might be the D (6 bases). Trimming left V 5 bases short and J 7 bases short, with 18 bases between. Germline V gene sequence: CDR1 SEHNR, CDR2 FQNEAQ (reference sequence). The CDR3 length is 14 residues. CDR3 coding DNA: TGTGCCAGCAGCCAGTTAACGGGTCGGGGGGAGCAGTACTTC. It encodes CASSQLTGRGEQYF.

The V gene is TRBV27, the J gene TRBJ1-1; unclear D gene. The CDR3 length is 13 residues. Germline lookup yields CDR1 MNHEY and CDR2 SMNVEV (reference sequence). Trimming shortened V by 3 bases and J by 0 bases, and 5 bases separated the two germline ends. The CDR3 sequence is CASSFAMNTEAFF. The CDR3 DNA reads as TGTGCCAGCAGTTTCGCGATGAACACTGAAGCTTTCTTT.

The chain combines TRBV9 with TRBJ1-2; D is perhaps TRBD1 (5 bases). This CDR3 comprises 15 residues. The V gene lost 0 bases and the J gene lost 2 bases, with 11 bases spanning the gap. Germline-derived CDR1 and CDR2 are SGDLS and YYNGEE. The CDR3 nucleotides are TGTGCCAGCAGCGTAGGGAGGGGCGGAAACTATGGCTACACCTTC. Protein: CASSVGRGGNYGYTF.

The chain combines TRBV4-2 with TRBJ2-7, with TRBD1 as a possible D gene (5 bases). The ends were cut back, 4 bases at V and 6 bases at J, with 16 bases in the middle. CDR1 and CDR2 (germline): LGHNA, YNFKEQ. This CDR3 is 14 amino acids long. As DNA, the CDR3 is TGTGCCAGCAGCCCAGGGTGGGTAGTTGGCGAGCAGTACTTC. It yields the protein CASSPGWVVGEQYF.

This sequence joins TRBV2 and TRBJ2-7; 8 nucleotides line up with TRBD1. The CDR3 covers 15 residues. V gave up 8 bases and J gave up 1 base; unmatched junction bases: 10. CDR1 is SNHLY, CDR2 FYNNEI, per germline. CDR3 sequence (DNA): TGTGCCAGCCGATTAGGACAGGGTTTGTCCTACGAGCAGTACTTC. It specifies CASRLGQGLSYEQYF. The full variable domain, in which reference TRBV2 and TRBJ2-7 provide the parts outside the CDR3, is EPEVTQTPSHQVTQMGQEVILRCVPISNHLYFYWYRQILGQKVEFLVSFYNNEISEKSEIFDDQFSVERPDGSNFTLKIRSTKLEDSAMYFCASRLGQGLSYEQYFGPGTRLTVT.

For the CDR3, the DNA is TGTGCCAGCAGTTATCTAGCCGGGCGAGGTGGACCAGATACGCAGTATTTT. This encodes CASSYLAGRGGPDTQYF. The chain employs TRBV27 and TRBJ2-3; D perhaps matches TRBD2 (5 bases). V shed 4 bases and J shed 4 bases, with 21 bases lying between them. The CDR3 has 17 residues. Germline CDR1 and CDR2: MNHEY and SMNVEV (reference sequence).

The chain couples TRBV5-4 to TRBJ2-5; 8 bases align to TRBD2. Per the germline V gene, CDR1 is SGHNT and CDR2 is YYREEE (reference sequence). The CDR3 has 17 residues. V shed 4 bases, J shed 4 bases, and the junction held 15 bases outside the gene matches. The CDR3 DNA sequence: TGTGCCAGCAGCCCTGAAATAACGGGAGGGGTGGGAGAGACCCAGTACTTC. Translated: CASSPEITGGVGETQYF.

This clone has a single count. The gene calls are TRBV6-1 and TRBJ1-4, with D maybe TRBD1 (5 bases). This CDR3 is built from 13 residues. Between the trimmed V and J ends, which lost 3 bases and 4 bases, there was a span of 6 bases. In germline, CDR1 is MNHNS, CDR2 SASEGT. The CDR3 protein is CASSEGLNEKLFF. The DNA of the CDR3 is TGTGCCAGCAGTGAGGGACTTAATGAAAAACTGTTTTTT.

The V call is TRBV20-1, the J call TRBJ1-2; TRBD1 is a possible D gene (6 bases). This CDR3 is 11 amino acids long. Germline V gene sequence: CDR1 DFQATT, CDR2 SNEGSKA (reference sequence). Trimming cost V 7 bases and J 8 bases, with 14 bases left between them. The CDR3 is CSVLIQGGYTF. Here the CDR3 DNA reads TGCAGTGTCCTAATCCAGGGGGGCTACACCTTC.